This is a list of T cell receptor beta chains from one sample in a study of shared clonotypes between healthy human individuals. Clones were sequenced by immunoSEQ multiplex PCR, and TCRdb holds only the in-frame ones, with some missing. The table includes 2 million to 2.5 million clones, 85% to 95% detected once. Sequencing was done on a sample of naive CD4+ T cells from PBMCs. Receptor source: a man between 18 and 35 years old in good health. Some clones in this sample may be carry-over from other donors' samples. Each CDR3 is given with its conserved first and last residue. Fields, in order: V gene, clone size, J gene, D gene, CDR3 DNA, CDR3 protein. The D gene is left open where the match is weak. Size is omitted from some rows. Given values are once, few, many or a class for expanded clones.

>TRBV9|NA|TRBJ2-7|NA
TGTGCCAGCAGCGTAGCGTCTAGCCCCAGCTCCTACGAGCAGTACTTC
CASSVASSPSSYEQYF
>TRBV7-6|NA|TRBJ1-4|TRBD1
TGTGCCAGCAGCCACGGGACAGGAAATGAAAAACTGTTTTTT
CASSHGTGNEKLFF
>TRBV2|NA|TRBJ2-2|NA
TGTGCCAGCAGTCTCCCGGCCGGGGAGCTGTTTTTT
CASSLPAGELFF
>TRBV9|NA|TRBJ2-1|TRBD2
TGTGCCAGCAGCGTAGGGGGAGGGCCGGGCGATGAGCAGTTCTTC
CASSVGGGPGDEQFF
>TRBV5-1|few|TRBJ2-3|NA
TGCGCCAGCACACAGGAACCCCCTACGGATACGCAGTATTTT
CASTQEPPTDTQYF
>TRBV11-2|NA|TRBJ2-1|TRBD2
TGTGCCAGCAGCTTACTAGCGGGAGTGTACAATGAGCAGTTCTTC
CASSLLAGVYNEQFF
>TRBV4-1|NA|TRBJ1-2|NA
TGCGCCAGCAGCCAAGAGCCGGGGTATGGCTACACCTTC
CASSQEPGYGYTF
>TRBV5-4|NA|TRBJ2-2|TRBD2
TGTGCCAGCAGCCCCGGGACTAGCGGGAGGTTGAACACCGGGGAGCTGTTTTTT
CASSPGTSGRLNTGELFF
>TRBV19|NA|TRBJ2-5|NA
TGTGCCAGTAGTGGGGTCGCAGGGGTTCTATCAGAGACCCAGTACTTC
CASSGVAGVLSETQYF
>TRBV30|NA|TRBJ2-1|NA
TGTGCCTGGAGTGTATACTCGGGAGCTAACAATGAGCAGTTCTTC
CAWSVYSGANNEQFF
>TRBV6-5|NA|TRBJ1-1|NA
TGTGCCAGCAGTTTCGGCGGTCGGGGTACTGAAGCTTTCTTT
CASSFGGRGTEAFF
>TRBV18|NA|TRBJ2-1|NA
TGTGCCAGCTCACCTACGCGGAACCCCATCGAGCAGTTCTTC
CASSPTRNPIEQFF
>TRBV9|NA|TRBJ1-4|NA
TGTGCCAGCAGCGTAGGTAGGGAGGGAGAAAAACTGTTTTTT
CASSVGREGEKLFF
>TRBV5-5|once|TRBJ1-2|NA
TGTGCCAGCAGCTTGGACGGAGGCTATGGCTACACCTTC
CASSLDGGYGYTF
>TRBV29-1|NA|TRBJ1-1|TRBD1
TGCAGCGTTGCGGTGCAGGGGAGGGGGCGCACTGAAGCTTTCTTT
CSVAVQGRGRTEAFF
>TRBV15|NA|TRBJ2-5|NA
TGTGCCACCAGCAGAGACTATACGGGACGGGGAATTGTACAAGAGACCCAGTACTTC
CATSRDYTGRGIVQETQYF
>TRBV10-2|NA|TRBJ1-4|NA
TGCGCCAGCAGTGACCCCGACAGGTCCCTGTTTTTT
CASSDPDRSLFF
>TRBV28|NA|TRBJ2-7|NA
TGTGCCAGCAGTTTCCCGGGGGACGAGCAGTACTTC
CASSFPGDEQYF
>TRBV18|NA|TRBJ2-1|NA
TGTGCCAGCTGCGAGCAGTACAATGAGCAGTTCTTC
CASCEQYNEQFF
>TRBV19|NA|TRBJ1-1|NA
TGTGCCAGTAGTCCTGGGGGGGTGAACACTGAAGCTTTCTTT
CASSPGGVNTEAFF
>TRBV10-1|once|TRBJ2-5|NA
TGCGCCAGCAGCGCAGGGCAAGAGACCCAGTACTTC
CASSAGQETQYF
>TRBV1|NA|TRBJ2-7|NA
TGCACCAGCAGCCAAGGGGGAGGGCTAAGGAGCTCCTACGAGCAGTACTTC
CTSSQGGGLRSSYEQYF
>TRBV5-1|NA|TRBJ2-3|NA
TGCGCCAGCAGCTCACAGGGTCCGGATACGCAGTATTTT
CASSSQGPDTQYF
>TRBV5-8|NA|TRBJ2-5|NA
TGTGCCAGCAGCTTTACTTTTTACAGGGAGGAGGGAAAGGAGACCCAGTACTTC
CASSFTFYREEGKETQYF
>TRBV28|once|TRBJ1-1|NA
TGTGCCAGCATCAAAGGGGGGGACACTGAAGCTTTCTTT
CASIKGGDTEAFF
>TRBV29-1|NA|TRBJ1-5|NA
TGCAGCGTTGTTGGGATTGGTAATCAGCCCCAGCATTTT
CSVVGIGNQPQHF
>TRBV11-2|NA|TRBJ2-5|NA
TGTGCCAGCAGCCCCTCCGCAGAGACCCAGTACTTC
CASSPSAETQYF
>TRBV7-2|once|TRBJ1-1|NA
TGTGCCAGCAGCTTAGGGGCAGGGCCCATGAACACTGAAGCTTTCTTT
CASSLGAGPMNTEAFF
>TRBV7-8|NA|TRBJ1-1|NA
TGTGCCAGCAGCTTACTAAGGACTGAAGCTTTCTTT
CASSLLRTEAFF
>TRBV19|NA|TRBJ1-2|NA
TGTGCCAGTAGTAGAGGGGGGGCCGGCTATGGCTACACCTTC
CASSRGGAGYGYTF
>TRBV2|once|TRBJ2-7|NA
TGTGCCAGCAGTGTGACAGGTCAGCAGTACTTC
CASSVTGQQYF
>TRBV18|NA|TRBJ1-3|NA
TGTGCCAGCTCACCACTGGAGGGGGGTTCTGGAAACACCATATATTTT
CASSPLEGGSGNTIYF
>TRBV25-1|NA|TRBJ2-7|NA
TGTGCCAGCAGTGAACTGACCGGTGGTAGGGGGGCCGAGCAGTACTTC
CASSELTGGRGAEQYF
>TRBV6-6|NA|TRBJ1-3|NA
TGTGCCAGCAGCCGCGACAGTATCTCTGGAAACACCATATATTTT
CASSRDSISGNTIYF
>TRBV28|NA|TRBJ2-7|NA
TGTGCCAGCAGTCCTAGGAACGAGCAGTACTTC
CASSPRNEQYF
>TRBV15|NA|TRBJ2-4|NA
TGTGCCACCAGCACCCTTCTAGGAGCCCCGGACATTCAGTACTTC
CATSTLLGAPDIQYF
>TRBV28|once|TRBJ2-1|TRBD2
TGTGCCAGCAGTGGGACTAGCGGGAGGAAGGGGTCCAGCTACAATGAGCAGTTCTTC
CASSGTSGRKGSSYNEQFF
>TRBV30|NA|TRBJ2-7|TRBD1
TGTGCCTGGAGTGGGGACAGGGCCTACGAGCAGTACTTC
CAWSGDRAYEQYF
>TRBV19|NA|TRBJ1-4|NA
TGTGCCAGTAGCAATACAGTTACTAATGAAAAACTGTTTTTT
CASSNTVTNEKLFF
>TRBV10-3|NA|TRBJ2-7|NA
TGTGCCATCAGTGAGCACAGCCCGCCCGAGCAGTACTTC
CAISEHSPPEQYF
>TRBV6-5|NA|TRBJ2-7|TRBD1
TGTGCCAGCAGCCGAACTTGGGACAGCTCCTACGAGCAGTACTTC
CASSRTWDSSYEQYF
>TRBV29-1|NA|TRBJ2-5|TRBD1
TGCAGCGGCCTGGGACAGGGGGCTGGAGAGACCCAGTACTTC
CSGLGQGAGETQYF
>TRBV27|NA|TRBJ2-7|NA
TGTGCCAGCAGTTTATCGAGGGAGCAGTACTTC
CASSLSREQYF
>TRBV6-6|NA|TRBJ2-1|TRBD2
TGTGCCAGCAGTCTAGCGGGGGGATACAATGAGCAGTTCTTC
CASSLAGGYNEQFF
>TRBV5-5|NA|TRBJ1-1|TRBD1
TGTGCCAGCAGCTTGGTTGGACAGGAAGGATTGGTAGCTTTCTTT
CASSLVGQEGLVAFF
>TRBV4-1|NA|TRBJ1-2|NA
TGCGCCAGCAGGGACATCTCAGGCCACTATGGCTACACCTTC
CASRDISGHYGYTF
>TRBV6-5|NA|TRBJ1-2|NA
TGTGCCAGCAGGCCCCAACGGTCTGGCTACACCTTC
CASRPQRSGYTF
>TRBV6-1|NA|TRBJ2-7|NA
TGTGCCAGCACCAGGGGGGACATCAACTACGAGCAGTACTTC
CASTRGDINYEQYF
>TRBV6-5|NA|TRBJ1-6|TRBD1
TGTGCCAGCAGTTTAGCCGGGACAGGGGGTAATTCACCCCTCCACTTT
CASSLAGTGGNSPLHF
>TRBV6-5|NA|TRBJ1-2|TRBD1
TGTGCCAGCAATACCGGGACAGGGAACTATGGCTACACCTTC
CASNTGTGNYGYTF
>TRBV7-2|NA|TRBJ2-7|NA
TGTGCCAGCAGCTACGGACACTCCGAGGGGTACGAGCAGTACTTC
CASSYGHSEGYEQYF
>TRBV7-8|NA|TRBJ1-5|NA
TGTGCCAGCAGCTTCCCCCAGCGGGGTGGGAATCAGCCCCAGCATTTT
CASSFPQRGGNQPQHF